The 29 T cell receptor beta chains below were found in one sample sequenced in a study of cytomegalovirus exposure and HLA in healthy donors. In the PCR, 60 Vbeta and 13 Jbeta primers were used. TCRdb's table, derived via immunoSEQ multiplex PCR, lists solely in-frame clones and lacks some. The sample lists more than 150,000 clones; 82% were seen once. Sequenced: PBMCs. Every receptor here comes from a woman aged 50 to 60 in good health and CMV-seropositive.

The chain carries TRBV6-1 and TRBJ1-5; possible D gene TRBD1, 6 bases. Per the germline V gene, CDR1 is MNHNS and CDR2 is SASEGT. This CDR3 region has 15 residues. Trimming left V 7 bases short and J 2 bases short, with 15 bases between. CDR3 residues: CASTLGRQGNQPQHF. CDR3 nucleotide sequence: TGTGCCAGCACTTTGGGCCGACAGGGCAATCAGCCCCAGCATTTT.

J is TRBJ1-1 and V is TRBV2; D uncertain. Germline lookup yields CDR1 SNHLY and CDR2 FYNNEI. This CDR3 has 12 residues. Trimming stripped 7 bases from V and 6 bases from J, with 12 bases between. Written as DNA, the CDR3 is TGTGCCAGCACCTTGGTACCGGCTGAAGCTTTCTTT. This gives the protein CASTLVPAEAFF.

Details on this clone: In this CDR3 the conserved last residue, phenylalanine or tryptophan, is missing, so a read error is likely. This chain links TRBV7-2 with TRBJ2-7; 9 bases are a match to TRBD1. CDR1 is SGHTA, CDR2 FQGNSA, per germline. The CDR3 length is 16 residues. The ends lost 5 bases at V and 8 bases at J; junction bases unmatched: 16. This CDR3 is CASSPQSVGQGRKQYL. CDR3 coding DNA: TGTGCCAGCAGCCCCCAGTCGGTGGGACAGGGTCGCAAGCAGTACCTC.

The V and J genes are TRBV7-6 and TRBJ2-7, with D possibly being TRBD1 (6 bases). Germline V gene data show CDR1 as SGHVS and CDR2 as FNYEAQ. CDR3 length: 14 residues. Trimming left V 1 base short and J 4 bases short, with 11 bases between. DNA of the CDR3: TGTGCCAGCAGCTTAGAAGACAGGACTTACGAGCAGTACTTC. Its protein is CASSLEDRTYEQYF.

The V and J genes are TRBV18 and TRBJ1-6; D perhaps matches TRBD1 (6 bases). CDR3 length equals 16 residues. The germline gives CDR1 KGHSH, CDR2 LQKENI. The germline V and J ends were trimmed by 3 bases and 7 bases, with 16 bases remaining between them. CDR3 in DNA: TGTGCCAGCTCACCGGATACAGGGCTTGGAAATTCACCCCTCCACTTT. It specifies CASSPDTGLGNSPLHF.

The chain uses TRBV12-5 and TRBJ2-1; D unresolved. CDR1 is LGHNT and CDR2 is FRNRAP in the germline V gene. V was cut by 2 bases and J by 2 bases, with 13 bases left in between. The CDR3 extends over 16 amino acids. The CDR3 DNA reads TGTGCTAGTGGTTTGTTCGAGACACCGGCCTACAATGAGCAGTTCTTC. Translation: CASGLFETPAYNEQFF.

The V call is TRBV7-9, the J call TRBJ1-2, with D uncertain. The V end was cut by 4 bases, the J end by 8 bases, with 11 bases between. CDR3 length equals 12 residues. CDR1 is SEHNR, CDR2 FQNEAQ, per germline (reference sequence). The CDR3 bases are TGTGCCAGCAGCTCACCCCCCGGGGGCTACACCTTC. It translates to CASSSPPGGYTF.

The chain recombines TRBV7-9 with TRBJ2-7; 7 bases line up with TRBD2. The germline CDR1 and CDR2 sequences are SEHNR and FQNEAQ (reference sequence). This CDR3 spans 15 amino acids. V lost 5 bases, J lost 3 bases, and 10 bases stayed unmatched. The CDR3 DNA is TGTGCCAGCAGCGCCTCCGGGACTACCTTCTACGAGCAGTACTTC. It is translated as CASSASGTTFYEQYF.

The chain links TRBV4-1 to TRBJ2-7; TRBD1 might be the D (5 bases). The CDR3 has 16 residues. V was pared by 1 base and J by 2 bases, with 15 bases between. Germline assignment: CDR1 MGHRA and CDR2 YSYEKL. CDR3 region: CASSQGSQVVAYEQYF. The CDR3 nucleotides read TGCGCCAGCAGCCAAGGGTCACAGGTGGTGGCCTACGAGCAGTACTTC.

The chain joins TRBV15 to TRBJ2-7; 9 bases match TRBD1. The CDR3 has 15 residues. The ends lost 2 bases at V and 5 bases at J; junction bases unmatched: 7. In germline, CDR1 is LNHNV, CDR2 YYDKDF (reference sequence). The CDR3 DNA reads TGTGCCACCAGCAGACTTAAAACAGGGGGCCACGAGCAGTACTTC. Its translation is CATSRLKTGGHEQYF. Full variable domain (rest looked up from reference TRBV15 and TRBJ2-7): DAMVIQNPRYQVTQFGKPVTLSCSQTLNHNVMYWYQQKSSQAPKLLFHYYDKDFNNEADTPDNFQSRRPNTSFCFLDIRSPGLGDTAMYLCATSRLKTGGHEQYFGPGTRLTVT.

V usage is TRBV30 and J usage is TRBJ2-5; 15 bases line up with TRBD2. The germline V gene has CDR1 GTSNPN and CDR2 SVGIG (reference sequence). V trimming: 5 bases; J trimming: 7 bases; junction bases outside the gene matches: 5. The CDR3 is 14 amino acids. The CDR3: CAWGTSGGRGTQYF. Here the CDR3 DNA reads TGTGCCTGGGGGACTAGCGGGGGGCGGGGGACCCAGTACTTC.

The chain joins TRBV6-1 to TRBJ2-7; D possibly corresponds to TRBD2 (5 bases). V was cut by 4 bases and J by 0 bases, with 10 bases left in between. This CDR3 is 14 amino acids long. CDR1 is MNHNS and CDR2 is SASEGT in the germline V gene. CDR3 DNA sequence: TGTGCCAGCAGTGCCCGCGAGGGCTCCTACGAGCAGTACTTC. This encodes CASSAREGSYEQYF.

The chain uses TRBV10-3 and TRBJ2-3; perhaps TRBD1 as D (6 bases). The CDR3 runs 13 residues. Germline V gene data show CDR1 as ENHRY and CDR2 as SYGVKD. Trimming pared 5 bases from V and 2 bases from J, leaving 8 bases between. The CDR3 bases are TGTGCCATCAGTAGGGACAACACAGATACGCAGTATTTT. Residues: CAISRDNTDTQYF.

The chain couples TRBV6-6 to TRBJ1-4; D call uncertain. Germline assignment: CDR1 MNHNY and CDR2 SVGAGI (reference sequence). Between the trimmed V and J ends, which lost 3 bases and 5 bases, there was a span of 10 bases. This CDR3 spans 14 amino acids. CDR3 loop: CASSYGLGNEKLFF. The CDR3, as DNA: TGTGCCAGCAGTTATGGTCTCGGGAATGAAAAACTGTTTTTT.

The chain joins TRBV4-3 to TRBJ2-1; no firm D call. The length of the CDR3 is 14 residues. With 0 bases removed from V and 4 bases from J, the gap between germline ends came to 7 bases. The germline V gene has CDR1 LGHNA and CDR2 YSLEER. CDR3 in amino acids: CASSQEGAYNEQFF. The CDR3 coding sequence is TGCGCCAGCAGCCAAGAGGGCGCTTACAATGAGCAGTTCTTC.

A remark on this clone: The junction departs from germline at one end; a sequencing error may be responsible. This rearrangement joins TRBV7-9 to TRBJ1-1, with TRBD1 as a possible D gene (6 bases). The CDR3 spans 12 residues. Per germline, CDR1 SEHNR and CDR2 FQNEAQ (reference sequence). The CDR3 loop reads CSSNLRGIEAFF. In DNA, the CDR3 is TGTTCCAGCAATCTCAGGGGCATTGAAGCTTTCTTT.

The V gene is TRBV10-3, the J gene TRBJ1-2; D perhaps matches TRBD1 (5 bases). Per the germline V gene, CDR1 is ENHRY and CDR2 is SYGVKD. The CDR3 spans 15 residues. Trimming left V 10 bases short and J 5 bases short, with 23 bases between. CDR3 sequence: CATRQNLTLFYGYTF. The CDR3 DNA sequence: TGTGCCACCCGACAGAACCTGACCCTTTTTTATGGCTACACCTTC.

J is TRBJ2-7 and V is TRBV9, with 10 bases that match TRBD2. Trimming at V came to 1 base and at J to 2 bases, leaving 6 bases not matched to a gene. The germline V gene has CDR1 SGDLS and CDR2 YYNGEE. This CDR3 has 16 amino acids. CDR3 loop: CASSVSASGGPYEQYF. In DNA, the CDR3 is TGTGCCAGCAGCGTATCTGCTAGCGGGGGACCCTACGAGCAGTACTTC.

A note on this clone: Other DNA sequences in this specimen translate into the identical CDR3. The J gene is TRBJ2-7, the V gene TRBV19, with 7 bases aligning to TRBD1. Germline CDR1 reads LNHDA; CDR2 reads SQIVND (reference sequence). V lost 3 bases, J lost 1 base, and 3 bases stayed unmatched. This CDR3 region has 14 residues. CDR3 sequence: CASSIVTGSYEQYF. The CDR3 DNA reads TGTGCCAGTAGTATCGTGACAGGGTCCTACGAGCAGTACTTC.

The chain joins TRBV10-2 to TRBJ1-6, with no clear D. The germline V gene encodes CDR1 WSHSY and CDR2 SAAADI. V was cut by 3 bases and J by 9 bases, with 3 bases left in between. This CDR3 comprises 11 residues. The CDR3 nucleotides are TGCGCCAGCAGTGACGGTTCACCCCTCCACTTT. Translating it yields CASSDGSPLHF.

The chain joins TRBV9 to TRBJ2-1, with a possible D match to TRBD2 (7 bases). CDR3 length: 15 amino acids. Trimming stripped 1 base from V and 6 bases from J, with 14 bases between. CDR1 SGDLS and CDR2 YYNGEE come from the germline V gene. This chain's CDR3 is CASSVWGGPGNEQFF. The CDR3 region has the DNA TGTGCCAGCAGCGTATGGGGGGGGCCGGGCAATGAGCAGTTCTTC.

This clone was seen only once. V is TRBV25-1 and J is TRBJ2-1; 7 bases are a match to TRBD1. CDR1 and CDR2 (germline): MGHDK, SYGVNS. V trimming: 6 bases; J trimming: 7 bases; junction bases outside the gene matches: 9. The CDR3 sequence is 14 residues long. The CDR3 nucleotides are TGTGCCAGCAGGGTAGCAGGGGGAGAAAATGAGCAGTTCTTC. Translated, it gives CASRVAGGENEQFF.

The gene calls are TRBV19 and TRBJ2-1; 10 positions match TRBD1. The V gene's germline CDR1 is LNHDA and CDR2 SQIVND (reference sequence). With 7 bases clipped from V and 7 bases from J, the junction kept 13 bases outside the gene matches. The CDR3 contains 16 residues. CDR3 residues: CASNPSRDRGLNEQFF. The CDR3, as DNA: TGTGCCAGTAACCCCTCCCGGGACAGGGGACTAAATGAGCAGTTCTTC. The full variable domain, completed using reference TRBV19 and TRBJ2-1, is DGGITQSPKYLFRKEGQNVTLSCEQNLNHDAMYWYRQDPGQGLRLIYYSQIVNDFQKGDIAEGYSVSREKKESFPLTVTSAQKNPTAFYLCASNPSRDRGLNEQFFGPGTRLTVL.

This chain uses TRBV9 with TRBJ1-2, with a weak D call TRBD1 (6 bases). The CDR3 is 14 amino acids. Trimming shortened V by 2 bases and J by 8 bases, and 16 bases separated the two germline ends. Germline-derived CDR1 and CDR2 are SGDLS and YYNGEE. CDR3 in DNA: TGTGCCAGCAGCGTGGCCGGGACAATGAGCGGCTACACCTTC. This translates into CASSVAGTMSGYTF.

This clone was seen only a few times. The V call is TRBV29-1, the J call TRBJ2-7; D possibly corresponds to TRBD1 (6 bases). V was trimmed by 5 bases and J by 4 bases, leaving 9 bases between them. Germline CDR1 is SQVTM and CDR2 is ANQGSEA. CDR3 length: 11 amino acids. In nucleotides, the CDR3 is TGCAGCGTTAGCAGGGGTTACGAGCAGTACTTC. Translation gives CSVSRGYEQYF.

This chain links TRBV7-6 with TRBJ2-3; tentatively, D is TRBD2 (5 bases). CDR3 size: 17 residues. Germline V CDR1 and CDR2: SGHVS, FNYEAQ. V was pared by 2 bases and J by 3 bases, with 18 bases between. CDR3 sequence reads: CASSLRGRIEETDTQYF. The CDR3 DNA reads TGTGCCAGCAGCTTAAGAGGGCGGATAGAGGAAACAGATACGCAGTATTTT.

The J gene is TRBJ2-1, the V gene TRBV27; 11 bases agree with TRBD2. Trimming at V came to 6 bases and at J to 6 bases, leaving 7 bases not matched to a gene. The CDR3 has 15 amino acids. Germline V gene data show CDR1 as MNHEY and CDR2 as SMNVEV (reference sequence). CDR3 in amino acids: CASRKSSGGINEQFF. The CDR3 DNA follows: TGTGCCAGCAGAAAGTCTAGCGGGGGGATCAATGAGCAGTTCTTC.

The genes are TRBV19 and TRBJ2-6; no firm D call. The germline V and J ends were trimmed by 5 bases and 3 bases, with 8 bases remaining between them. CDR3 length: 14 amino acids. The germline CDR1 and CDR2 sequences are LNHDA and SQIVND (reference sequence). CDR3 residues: CASSAPGGANVLTF. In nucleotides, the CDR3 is TGTGCCAGTAGTGCCCCCGGTGGGGCCAACGTCCTGACTTTC. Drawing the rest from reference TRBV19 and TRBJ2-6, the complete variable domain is DGGITQSPKYLFRKEGQNVTLSCEQNLNHDAMYWYRQDPGQGLRLIYYSQIVNDFQKGDIAEGYSVSREKKESFPLTVTSAQKNPTAFYLCASSAPGGANVLTFGAGSRLTVL.

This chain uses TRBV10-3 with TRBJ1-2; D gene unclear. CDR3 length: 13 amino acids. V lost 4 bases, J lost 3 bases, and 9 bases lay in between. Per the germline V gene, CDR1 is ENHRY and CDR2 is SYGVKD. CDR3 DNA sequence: TGTGCCATCAGTGGAGCACAGTACTATGGCTACACCTTC. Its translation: CAISGAQYYGYTF.